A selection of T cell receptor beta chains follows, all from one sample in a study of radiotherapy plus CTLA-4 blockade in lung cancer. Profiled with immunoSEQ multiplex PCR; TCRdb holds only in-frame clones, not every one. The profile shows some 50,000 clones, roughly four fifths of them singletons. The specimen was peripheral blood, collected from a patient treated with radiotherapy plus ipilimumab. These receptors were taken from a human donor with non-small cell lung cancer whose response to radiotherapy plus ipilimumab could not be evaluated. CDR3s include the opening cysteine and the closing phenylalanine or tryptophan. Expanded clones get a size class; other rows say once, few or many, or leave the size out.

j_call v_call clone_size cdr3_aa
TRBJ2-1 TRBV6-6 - CATRESSSYNEQFF
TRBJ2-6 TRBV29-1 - CSVRSYGANVLTF
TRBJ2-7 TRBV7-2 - CASSSPPGLPNF
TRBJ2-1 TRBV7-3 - CASSFKQGHEQFF
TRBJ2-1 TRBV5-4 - CASSLLAGGNNEQFF
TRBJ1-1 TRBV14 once CASRPQGNTEAFF
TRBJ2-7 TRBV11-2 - CASSFATSGSKQYF
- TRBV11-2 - CASSLGVDMSTYEQYF
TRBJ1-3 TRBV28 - CASSLYRRQGGNTIYF
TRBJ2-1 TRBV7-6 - CASRSFSGSSYNEQFF
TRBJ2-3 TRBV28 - CASSSLFGQVLMDTQYF
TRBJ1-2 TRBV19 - CASSMGQSYGYTF
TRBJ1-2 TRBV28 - CASRNQGDNYGYTF
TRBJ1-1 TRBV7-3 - CASSLLGGAEAFF
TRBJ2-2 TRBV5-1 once CASSSQGTETGELFF
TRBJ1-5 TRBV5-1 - CASSLDGAPNQPQHF
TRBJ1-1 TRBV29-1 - CSADRLNTEAFF
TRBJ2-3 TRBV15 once CATSRGDGRPTDTQYF
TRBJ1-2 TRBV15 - CATSRDGQNYGYTF
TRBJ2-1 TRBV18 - CASSPRARNNEQFF
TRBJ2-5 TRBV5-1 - CATRQGLQEETQYF
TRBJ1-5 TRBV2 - CASTPQAGGSNQPQHF
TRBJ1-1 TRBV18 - CASSPWTEETEAFF
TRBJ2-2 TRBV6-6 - CASSYLRGGPGELFF
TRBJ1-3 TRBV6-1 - CASSYWGVSNTIYF
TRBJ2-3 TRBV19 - CASSIRGDTQYF
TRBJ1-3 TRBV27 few CASSLGSQGGTIYF
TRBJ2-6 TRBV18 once CASSPISGANVLTF
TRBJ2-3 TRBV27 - CASSWLAGDTQYF
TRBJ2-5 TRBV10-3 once CATMGFLAGKETQYF
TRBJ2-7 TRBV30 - CAWKRTSGTYEQYF
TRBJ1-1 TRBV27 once CASSLIGGDEAFF
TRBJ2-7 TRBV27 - CASAGGYEQYF
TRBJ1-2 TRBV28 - CASSTETGPYGYTF
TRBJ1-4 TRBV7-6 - CASSLVGTVNNEKLFF
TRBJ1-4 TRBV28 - CASSYQGGAEKLFF
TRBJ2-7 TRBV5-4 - CASSSQGSYEQYF
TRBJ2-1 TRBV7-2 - CASSAGGPALPRYNEQFF
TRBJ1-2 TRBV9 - CASSARTGNYGYTF
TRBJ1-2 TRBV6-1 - CASSEASSNYGYTF
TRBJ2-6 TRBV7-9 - CASLPGQGVFSGANVLTF
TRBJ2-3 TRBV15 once CATSYDRWGTDTQYF
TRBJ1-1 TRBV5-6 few CASSFLEGNTEAFF
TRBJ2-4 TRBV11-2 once CASSRNGVLMTKNIQYF
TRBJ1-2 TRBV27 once CASSFDRDIYGYTF
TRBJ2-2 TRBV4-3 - CASSQSFVQGNTGELFF
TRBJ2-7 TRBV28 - CASSLMSRQGWYEQYF
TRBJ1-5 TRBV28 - CASSFSLQAINQPQHF
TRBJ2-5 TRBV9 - CASSVAGMETQYF
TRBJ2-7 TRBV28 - CASSGGSSSYEQYF
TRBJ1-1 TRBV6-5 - CASSYARGDTEAFF
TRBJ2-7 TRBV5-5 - CASSLVRASGSSYEQYF
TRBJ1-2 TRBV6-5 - CASSMTDSYGYTF
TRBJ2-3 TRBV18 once CASSPLTAAGPSTDTQYF